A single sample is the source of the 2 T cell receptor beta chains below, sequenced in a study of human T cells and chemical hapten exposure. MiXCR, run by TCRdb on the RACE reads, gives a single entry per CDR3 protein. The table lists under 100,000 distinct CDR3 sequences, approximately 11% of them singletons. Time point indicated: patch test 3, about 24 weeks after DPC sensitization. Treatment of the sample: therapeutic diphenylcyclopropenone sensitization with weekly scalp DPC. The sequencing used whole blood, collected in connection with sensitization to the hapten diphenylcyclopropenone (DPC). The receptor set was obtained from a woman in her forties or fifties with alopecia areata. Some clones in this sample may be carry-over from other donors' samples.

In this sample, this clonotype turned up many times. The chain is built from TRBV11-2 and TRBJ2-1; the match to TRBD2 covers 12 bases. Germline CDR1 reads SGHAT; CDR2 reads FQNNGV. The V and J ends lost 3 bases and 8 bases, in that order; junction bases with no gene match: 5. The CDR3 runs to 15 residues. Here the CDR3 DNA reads TGTGCCAGCAGCTTGGGACTAGCGGGTACCTATGAGCAGTTCTTC. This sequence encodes CASSLGLAGTYEQFF.

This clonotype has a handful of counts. CDR3 in amino acids: CSARDTRGGAWNEQFF. The CDR3 DNA sequence: TGCAGTGCTAGAGATACTCGGGGTGGGGCTTGGAATGAGCAGTTCTTC. The chain carries TRBV20-1 and TRBJ2-1; D may match TRBD1 or TRBD2 (5 bases each). The V gene's germline CDR1 is DFQATT and CDR2 SNEGSKA (reference sequence). Trimming shortened V by 0 bases and J by 7 bases, and 19 bases separated the two germline ends. The CDR3 extends over 16 amino acids.